The entry below describes one T cell receptor (beta chain). The antigen it binds to is not known. Base qualities were left out, and no much larger clone turns up one base away. The immunoSEQ Assay, a bias-controlled multiplex PCR, was used to amplify TCRbeta CDR3 regions from genomic DNA. The source study handled its data this way. Within the assay, amplification of reference gene primers was used to estimate how many nucleated cells each sample contained. To quantify the absolute abundance of each unique TCRbeta CDR3 rearrangement, sequence reads were collapsed and filtered. Productive Simpson clonality was computed per sample as the square root of Simpson's diversity index over productive rearrangements. Held by TCRdb, this immuneACCESS table contains in-frame sequences only and omits some clones. Under half of the omission traces to an unresolved V gene where checked; the cause of the rest is unknown. That table furnishes V, J and clone size, whereas the DNA furnished D and trimming. The sample profile shows 250,000 to 350,000 clones; around 90% of them were found once. 0.94% of the sample belongs to the ten largest clones.

Per the germline V gene (reference sequence), GTSNPN is the CDR1 and SVGIG is the CDR2. V is trimmed back by 3 bases and J by 10 bases, and the junction contains 11 bases that no gene match accounts for. The CDR3 runs 14 residues from the cysteine to the phenylalanine. The only DNA kept is the CDR3, 42 bases in frame from the first base. The record originates from a study of blood T cell repertoires in COVID-19 (dated by TCRdb to about 2020). Context from the whole study: Samples from collaborators originated in the United States, Italy and Spain and spanned both the acute and convalescent phases of COVID-19. The material from the prospective study consisted of cDNA or gDNA derived from T cells, B-cell-depleted T cells, or PBMCs. Deeply sampled blood TCRbeta repertoires from subjects exposed to, actively infected with, or recovered from COVID-19 were included in the dataset. The repertoires were released in a freely available public database meant as a resource for research on the immune response to SARS-CoV-2. Samples were obtained from the ongoing ImmuneRACE study (first 160 participants) and from 950 to 1,500 subjects provided by 6 global collaborators. Nearly every sample came with metadata listing a de-identified subject ID, COVID-19 status, age in years and sex. Where available, HLA class I and class II types were taken from metadata supplied by the sample provider and were not determined by assay-based typing. On the study overall, not on this receptor specifically: The amount of clinical and demographic metadata varied by source and participant and was provided uncurated.

Another Seattle source contributed samples from volunteer blood donors who had recovered from COVID-19. Whole blood was collected in K2EDTA tubes by collaborating institutions according to the institutions' own protocols. For TCRbeta analysis, collaborators shipped samples as frozen whole blood, isolated PBMCs, or DNA extracted from either of those sample types. The sample consisted of peripheral blood. The chain is encoded by TRBV30 joined to TRBJ2-3, and 9 junction bases match TRBD2. The receptor comes from a woman in her thirties or forties who had recovered from COVID-19. The CDR3 here reads CAWRVGLAGSAQYF. The DNA sequence follows: TGTGCCTGGAGAGTGGGCCTAGCGGGATCGGCGCAGTATTTT.